This T cell receptor beta chain was documented in a study of response to subunit inactivated influenza vaccine. CDR1 is SGHRS, CDR2 YFSETQ, per germline. Trimming stripped 4 bases from V and 0 bases from J, with 25 bases between. The CDR3 spans 19 residues. This clonotype was detected ten times or more. TCRdb ran MiXCR on the RT-PCR reads and lists one entry per CDR3 protein. The top ten hold 10% of the sample, which has around 300,000 distinct CDR3 sequences, over 20% seen once. This chain uses TRBV5-1 with TRBJ1-1, with TRBD1 as a possible D gene (6 bases). This clonotype was sampled from a man aged 50 to 69 who received an inactivated influenza vaccine. The sample in question was PBMCs from blood, obtained approximately 20 months after vaccination. The chain's CDR3 is CASSPIASQGRTMNTEAFF. As DNA, the CDR3 is TGCGCCAGCAGCCCAATCGCGTCACAGGGCCGGACCATGAACACTGAAGCTTTCTTT.